This T cell receptor beta chain stems from a study of blood T cell repertoires in COVID-19. Study in general: Collection of acute and convalescent COVID-19 samples took place in the United States, Italy and Spain. T cells, B-cell-depleted T cells, or PBMCs provided the cDNA or gDNA that served as material.

Using immunoSEQ multiplex PCR, the repertoire was profiled, and TCRdb retains in-frame clones only, with some absent. The sample records approximately 220,000 clones, approximately 90% being singletons. CDR3 length equals 12 residues. Germline trimming cut 10 bases from V and 8 bases from J; bases unmatched to any gene: 10. Input material: peripheral blood. The origin of this receptor is a man aged 40-49 years with acute or convalescent COVID-19. The V call is TRBV12-3 or TRBV12-4, the J call TRBJ1-2, with 7 positions matching TRBD1. CDR3 DNA sequence: TGTGCCACGACGGACAGGCGAAGCGGCTACACCTTC. Translation: CATTDRRSGYTF.